What follows are 21 T cell receptor beta chains derived from one specimen sequenced in a study of T cells in tuberculosis. Assay used: immunoSEQ multiplex PCR; TCRdb lists only in-frame clones, some missing. The data hold about 29,000 clones, with approximately 95% observed a single time. The sample comprised PBMCs. The receptors derive from a donor aged 5 to 30 with latent tuberculosis or without tuberculosis infection.

This chain joins TRBV19 and TRBJ1-4, with D unclear. The V and J ends lost 5 bases and 4 bases respectively, with 11 bases between them. Germline CDR1 LNHDA, CDR2 SQIVND (reference sequence). The CDR3 covers 14 residues. CDR3 amino acids: CASSVKRFNEKLFF. The CDR3, as DNA: TGTGCCAGTAGTGTCAAGAGGTTTAATGAAAAACTGTTTTTT.

J is TRBJ1-1 and V is TRBV4-1; tentatively, D is TRBD1 (6 bases). The CDR3 extends over 17 amino acids. Germline V CDR1 and CDR2: MGHRA, YSYEKL. V gave up 1 base and J gave up 0 bases, with 15 bases separating them. CDR3 bases: TGCGCCAGCAGCCAAGCCTTTATTACAGGGTTGAACACTGAAGCTTTCTTT. Its translation is CASSQAFITGLNTEAFF.

The CDR3 sequence is CAISVEGEAFF. The CDR3 bases are TGTGCCATCAGTGTGGAGGGAGAAGCTTTCTTT. The V gene is TRBV10-3, the J gene TRBJ1-1; D ambiguous. V dropped 4 bases and J dropped 8 bases, with 8 bases sitting between them. The CDR3 is made up of 11 amino acids. Per the germline V gene, CDR1 is ENHRY and CDR2 is SYGVKD.

The V call is TRBV11-2, the J call TRBJ2-7; D not certain. Trimming shortened V by 5 bases and J by 2 bases, and 10 bases separated the two germline ends. The CDR3 is made up of 13 amino acids. Germline values: CDR1 SGHAT, CDR2 FQNNGV. The CDR3 sequence: CASSVAPAYEQYF. The CDR3 DNA is TGTGCCAGCAGCGTCGCACCGGCCTACGAGCAGTACTTC.

The CDR3 sequence: CARSLAGRVQETQYF. CDR3 nucleotides: TGTGCCAGAAGCTTGGCCGGCAGGGTCCAAGAGACCCAGTACTTC. The chain uses TRBV5-3 and TRBJ2-5; D perhaps matches TRBD1 (5 bases). TRBV5-3 is filed as an ORF, its function uncertain. The CDR3 runs 15 residues. V was cut by 0 bases and J by 1 base, with 10 bases left in between.

The V call is TRBV9, the J call TRBJ1-4; D gene unclear. CDR1 is SGDLS and CDR2 is YYNGEE in the germline V gene. Trimming took 3 bases from V and 5 from J, leaving 11 bases between them. This CDR3 spans 14 amino acids. The CDR3 DNA reads TGTGCCAGCAGCGAAGGGCGGGAGAATGAAAAACTGTTTTTT. Translating gives CASSEGRENEKLFF. Based on the CDR3 plus reference TRBV9 and TRBJ1-4, the full variable domain is DSGVTQTPKHLITATGQRVTLRCSPRSGDLSVYWYQQSLDQGLQFLIQYYNGEERAKGNILERFSAQQFPDLHSELNLSSLELGDSALYFCASSEGRENEKLFFGSGTQLSVL.

The chain joins TRBV27 to TRBJ2-1; D might be TRBD2 (6 bases). Trimming cost V 6 bases and J 5 bases, with 11 bases left between them. From germline, CDR1 is MNHEY and CDR2 SMNVEV (reference sequence). The CDR3 is 13 residues long. In DNA form, the CDR3 reads TGTGCCAGCAGCCTGGGACTGCACAATGAGCAGTTCTTC. Its translation: CASSLGLHNEQFF.

J is TRBJ1-1 and V is TRBV30, with TRBD1 matching over 10 bases. The V segment lost 3 bases and the J segment 3 bases; nucleotides outside the gene matches: 4. The CDR3 runs to 14 residues. Germline lookup yields CDR1 GTSNPN and CDR2 SVGIG (reference sequence). DNA of the CDR3: TGTGCCTGGAGCCGACAGGGGGCCTACACTGAAGCTTTCTTT. Translation: CAWSRQGAYTEAFF.

The gene calls are TRBV5-1 and TRBJ1-5; perhaps TRBD1 as D (5 bases). With 4 bases removed from V and 4 bases from J, the gap between germline ends came to 15 bases. The CDR3 length is 15 residues. Germline values: CDR1 SGHRS, CDR2 YFSETQ. CDR3 bases: TGCGCCAGCAGCGATACCGGGGGGAGTAATCAGCCCCAGCATTTT. Its protein product is CASSDTGGSNQPQHF. Together with reference TRBV5-1 and TRBJ1-5, the CDR3 gives the full variable domain: KAGVTQTPRYLIKTRGQQVTLSCSPISGHRSVSWYQQTPGQGLQFLFEYFSETQRNKGNFPGRFSGRQFSNSRSEMNVSTLELGDSALYLCASSDTGGSNQPQHFGDGTRLSIL.

The chain employs TRBV13 and TRBJ2-7; D possibly corresponds to TRBD2 (6 bases). V lost 0 bases to trimming and J lost 4 bases, with 13 bases between them. This CDR3 region has 15 residues. Germline loops: CDR1 PRHDT, CDR2 FYEKMQ (reference sequence). The CDR3 DNA is TGTGCCAGCAGCTTAGGTCCGGCGGAGGGATACGAGCAGTACTTC. This codes for CASSLGPAEGYEQYF.

The chain employs TRBV19 and TRBJ1-2; tentative D call: TRBD1 (5 bases). The CDR3 has 12 residues. CDR1 LNHDA and CDR2 SQIVND come from the germline V gene (reference sequence). Trimming took off 5 bases at V and 4 bases at J, with 8 bases between the two ends. Here the CDR3 DNA reads TGTGCCAGTAGTTCGACAGTCTATGGCTACACCTTC. Its protein is CASSSTVYGYTF.

The chain uses TRBV18 and TRBJ1-4; 7 bases align to TRBD1. J lost 4 bases, V lost 3 bases, and 8 bases had no gene match. Germline CDR1 is KGHSH and CDR2 is LQKENI. The CDR3 extends over 16 amino acids. The CDR3 bases are TGTGCCAGCTCACCGCCCAGGGGGGCCGGTAATGAAAAACTGTTTTTT. Protein product: CASSPPRGAGNEKLFF.

The chain uses TRBV4-2 and TRBJ2-7, with D maybe TRBD2 (6 bases). Between the trimmed V and J ends, which lost 4 bases and 7 bases, there was a span of 14 bases. CDR1 and CDR2 from the germline V gene are LGHNA and YNFKEQ. The CDR3 consists of 13 residues. The CDR3: CASSLETTREQYF. CDR3 nucleotides: TGTGCCAGCAGCCTAGAAACGACTAGAGAGCAGTACTTC.

The chain joins TRBV10-3 to TRBJ1-1; TRBD1 matches at 10 bases. With V trimmed by 6 bases and J by 4 bases, 5 bases remained unmatched. CDR3 length: 14 residues. CDR1 and CDR2 from the germline V gene are ENHRY and SYGVKD. The CDR3 coding sequence is TGTGCCATCAGGGGACAGGGGATGCCCACTGAAGCTTTCTTT. Its protein is CAIRGQGMPTEAFF.

CDR3 DNA: TGTGCCAGCACCGGTCCCTCCGGGGAAGAGACCCAGTACTTC. Translation gives CASTGPSGEETQYF. The chain is built from TRBV9 and TRBJ2-5, with a tentative D call TRBD2 (5 bases). Germline CDR1 SGDLS, CDR2 YYNGEE. The CDR3 is 14 residues long. V was trimmed by 6 bases and J by 3 bases, leaving 15 bases between them. The full variable domain, in which reference TRBV9 and TRBJ2-5 provide the parts outside the CDR3, is DSGVTQTPKHLITATGQRVTLRCSPRSGDLSVYWYQQSLDQGLQFLIQYYNGEERAKGNILERFSAQQFPDLHSELNLSSLELGDSALYFCASTGPSGEETQYFGPGTRLLVL.

CDR3 in amino acids: CASSLSRGRVADTQYF. In DNA, the CDR3 is TGTGCCAGCAGCCTCTCAAGGGGGAGGGTGGCAGATACGCAGTATTTT. The rearrangement joins TRBV9 to TRBJ2-3, with TRBD2 as a possible D gene (7 bases). Trimming took off 4 bases at V and 4 bases at J, with 19 bases between the two ends. Germline V gene lookup returns CDR1 SGDLS and CDR2 YYNGEE. The CDR3 extends over 16 amino acids.

The chain employs TRBV6-4 and TRBJ2-3, with TRBD2 as a possible D gene (6 bases). Per the germline V gene, CDR1 is MRHNA and CDR2 is SNTAGT. The CDR3 is made up of 14 amino acids. V was shortened by 3 bases and J by 0 bases, with 7 bases between the two germline ends. The CDR3 protein is CASSESGSTDTQYF. CDR3 bases: TGTGCCAGCAGTGAAAGCGGGAGCACAGATACGCAGTATTTT.

This rearrangement joins TRBV7-9 to TRBJ1-2; TRBD1 aligns across 10 bases. The CDR3 loop spans 15 amino acids. Germline-derived CDR1 and CDR2 are SEHNR and FQNEAQ (reference sequence). Unmatched junction bases numbered 4, after V lost 5 bases and J lost 1 base. Here the CDR3 reads CASSVGQGINYGYTF. The CDR3 nucleotides are TGTGCCAGCAGCGTGGGACAGGGGATTAACTATGGCTACACCTTC.

This clone was counted once. This chain uses TRBV19 with TRBJ1-2, with 8 bases that match TRBD1. This CDR3 is built from 15 residues. Losses at the gene ends were 0 bases for V and 7 bases for J; bases not matched to a gene: 7. CDR1 and CDR2 (germline): LNHDA, SQIVND (reference sequence). In DNA, the CDR3 is TGTGCCAGTAGTATAGAAAGCGGGACAGGAGTTGGCTACACCTTC. It codes for CASSIESGTGVGYTF.

This clone was detected only once. This chain joins TRBV7-8 and TRBJ2-2; 14 bases map to TRBD2. Trimming took 6 bases from V and 1 from J; bases not matched to a gene: 13. The CDR3 extends over 20 amino acids. CDR1 is SGHVS, CDR2 FQNEAQ, per germline. CDR3 region: CASSHAGTSGRGWNTGELFF. CDR3 DNA: TGTGCCAGCAGTCACGCCGGGACTAGCGGGAGAGGTTGGAACACCGGGGAGCTGTTTTTT.

Only one count was recorded for this clone. The chain carries TRBV5-6 and TRBJ2-7; the D gene is possibly TRBD2 (6 bases). The CDR3 is 17 residues long. The germline V gene has CDR1 SGHDT and CDR2 YYEEEE. The germline V and J ends were trimmed by 1 base and 1 base, with 18 bases remaining between them. The CDR3: CASSLLGLGRRSYEQYF. CDR3 DNA: TGTGCCAGCAGCTTGTTGGGGCTAGGGAGGAGATCCTACGAGCAGTACTTC.